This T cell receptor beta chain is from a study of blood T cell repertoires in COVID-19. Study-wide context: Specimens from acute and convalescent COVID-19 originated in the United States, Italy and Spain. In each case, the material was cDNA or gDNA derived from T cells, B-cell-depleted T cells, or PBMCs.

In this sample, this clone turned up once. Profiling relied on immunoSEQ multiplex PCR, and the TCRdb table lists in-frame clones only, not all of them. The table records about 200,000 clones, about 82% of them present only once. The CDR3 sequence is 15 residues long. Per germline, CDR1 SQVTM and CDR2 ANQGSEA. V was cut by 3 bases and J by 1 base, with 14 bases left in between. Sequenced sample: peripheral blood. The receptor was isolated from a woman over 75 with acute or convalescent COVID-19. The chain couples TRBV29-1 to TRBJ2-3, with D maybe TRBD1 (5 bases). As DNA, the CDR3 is TGCAGCGTTGAGGGTCAGGGTTTCGGCACAGATACGCAGTATTTT. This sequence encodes CSVEGQGFGTDTQYF.